The clone carrying this T cell receptor beta chain was counted once. Antigen: not known. This entry comes from a study of a mutant IDH1 vaccine in newly diagnosed glioma. The overall study: Vaccinations were initiated 4-6 weeks following radiotherapy alone, or were given together with temozolomide cycles. Previous care, which was radiotherapy, temozolomide, or both, most often involved both.

The ends were cut back, 8 bases at V and 4 bases at J, with 18 bases in the middle. The CDR3 is 14 amino acids. CDR1 is MNHEY and CDR2 is SVGAGI in the germline V gene. The repertoire was sequenced with immunoSEQ multiplex PCR; TCRdb's copy has only in-frame clones and lacks some. The profile covers fewer than 100,000 clones, with roughly nine tenths appearing a single time and roughly 0.6% taken by the ten largest. General observations from the study: Pseudoprogression looked unconnected to shifts in top peripheral T cell clonotypes.

As for time point: week 5, during vaccination. Alongside topical imiquimod, each dose of vaccine comprised 300 ug of mutant IDH1 20-mer peptide. Donors had new IDH1-mutant astrocytomas of WHO grade 3 or 4 (ATRX-lost). The sample was PBMCs, taken from a glioma patient whose treatment included an IDH1 peptide vaccine. J is TRBJ2-7 and V is TRBV6-5; unclear D gene. This receptor was taken from a woman aged 45-65 years with glioma. Written as DNA, the CDR3 is TGTGCCAGCCAGCCCCGGGCCTTAGAGTACGAGCAGTACTTC. Translation gives CASQPRALEYEQYF.